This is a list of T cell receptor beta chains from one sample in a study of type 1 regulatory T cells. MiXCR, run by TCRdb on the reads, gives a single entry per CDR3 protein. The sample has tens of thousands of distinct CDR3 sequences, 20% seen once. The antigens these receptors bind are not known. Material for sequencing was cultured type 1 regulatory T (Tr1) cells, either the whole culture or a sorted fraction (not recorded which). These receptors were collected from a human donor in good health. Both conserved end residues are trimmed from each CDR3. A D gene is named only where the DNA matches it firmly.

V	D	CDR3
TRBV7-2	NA	ASSFTGLLTQY
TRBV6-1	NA	ASSVHGANTGELF
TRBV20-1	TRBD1	SAGNRDRTRQY
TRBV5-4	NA	ASSPRGLLETQY
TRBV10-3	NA	AIGDYNEQF
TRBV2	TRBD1	AGRDRTGERQPQH
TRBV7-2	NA	ASSTTSYQETQY
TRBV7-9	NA	ASGGRLNYGYT
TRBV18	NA	ASSLIRSTDTQY
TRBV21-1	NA	ASSKSEGLGRTDAQY
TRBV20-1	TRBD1	SATGKRTGLLSNTEAF
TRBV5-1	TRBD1	ASSLGGTGGYEQF
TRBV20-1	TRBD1	SADRDSLYEQY
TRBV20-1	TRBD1	SAQGQPGSGNTIY
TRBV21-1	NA	ASSKEALLYEQY
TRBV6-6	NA	ASSTSYEQF
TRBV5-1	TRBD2	ASSVTSGRVHEQF
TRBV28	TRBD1	ASSTGSSYNEQF
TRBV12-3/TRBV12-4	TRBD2	ASSGLGSGTQY
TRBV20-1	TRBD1	SARGTGVDTQY
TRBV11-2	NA	AGSFSEGDTQY
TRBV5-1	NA	ASSLAGGSQPQH
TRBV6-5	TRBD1	ASSRDRDYGYT
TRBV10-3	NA	AIEKTRSNEQF
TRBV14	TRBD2	ASSQRTSVADTQY
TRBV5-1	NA	ASSLALDGSSYEQY